The entry below describes one T cell receptor beta chain. This sample was included in a study of T cell changes during pregnancy in multiple sclerosis. V was pared by 4 bases and J by 2 bases, with 12 bases between. The CDR3 has 15 residues. Per the germline V gene, CDR1 is SNHLY and CDR2 is FYNNEI. Sequencing used immunoSEQ multiplex PCR; TCRdb keeps in-frame clones, though not all of them. Of about 42,000 clones in the sample, roughly 90% are singletons; the top ten hold 1.2%. The chain joins TRBV2 to TRBJ2-1; D remains ambiguous. The clonotype comes from a female donor with multiple sclerosis, enrolled in a pregnancy study. The sequencing used CD4+ T cells from peripheral blood mononuclear cells, collected in the second trimester of pregnancy. The CDR3: CASSALGQAYNEQFF. The CDR3 DNA reads TGTGCCAGCAGTGCCTTGGGCCAAGCCTACAATGAGCAGTTCTTC. Together with reference TRBV2 and TRBJ2-1, the CDR3 gives the full variable domain: EPEVTQTPSHQVTQMGQEVILRCVPISNHLYFYWYRQILGQKVEFLVSFYNNEISEKSEIFDDQFSVERPDGSNFTLKIRSTKLEDSAMYFCASSALGQAYNEQFFGPGTRLTVL.